The 10 T cell receptor beta chains below all came from one sample that was sequenced in a study of early stage breast cancer tumors. Data came from immunoSEQ multiplex PCR; TCRdb stores just in-frame clones and leaves some out. Of 60,000 to 75,000 clones listed, approximately 80% are singletons. Sequencing was carried out using blood. Source of these receptors: a person aged 35 to 50 with breast cancer.

This CDR3 is CASSTGPPVEQYF. The CDR3 DNA reads as TGTGCCAGCAGCACCGGGCCCCCGGTGGAGCAGTACTTC. The chain is built from TRBV9 and TRBJ2-7; no definite D call. V was cut by 4 bases and J by 7 bases, with 15 bases left in between. Per the germline V gene, CDR1 is SGDLS and CDR2 is YYNGEE. The CDR3 length is 13 residues.

The chain links TRBV7-8 to TRBJ1-2; D might be TRBD1 (6 bases). The V gene's germline CDR1 is SGHVS and CDR2 FQNEAQ. Trimming pared 1 base from V and 6 bases from J, leaving 15 bases between. The CDR3 consists of 15 residues. CDR3 protein: CASSLVGGGFDGYTF. The CDR3 region has the DNA TGTGCCAGCAGCTTAGTGGGGGGGGGCTTTGATGGCTACACCTTC.

This chain connects TRBV7-9 to TRBJ1-5; the D is unclear. The CDR3 sequence is 12 residues long. The V gene lost 5 bases and the J gene lost 5 bases, with 7 bases spanning the gap. The germline V gene has CDR1 SEHNR and CDR2 FQNEAQ (reference sequence). The CDR3 is CASSVYDQPQHF. CDR3 DNA sequence: TGTGCCAGCAGCGTTTACGATCAGCCCCAGCATTTT.

V gene TRBV6-5 combines with J gene TRBJ2-2; D gene ambiguous. The CDR3 extends over 14 amino acids. Germline V lookup: CDR1 MNHEY, CDR2 SVGAGI. V gave up 2 bases and J gave up 3 bases, with 7 bases separating them. The CDR3 DNA is TGTGCCAGCAGTTACCTAGGGTACACCGGGGAGCTGTTTTTT. The encoded protein is CASSYLGYTGELFF.

The sample holds a few counts of this clone. This chain links TRBV5-4 with TRBJ1-4; tentative D call: TRBD1 (5 bases). The length of the CDR3 is 15 residues. The germline CDR1 and CDR2 sequences are SGHNT and YYREEE (reference sequence). The V end was cut by 4 bases, the J end by 5 bases, with 15 bases between. CDR3 region: CASSGAGTLNEKLFF. CDR3 nucleotides: TGTGCCAGCAGCGGCGCCGGGACTTTGAATGAAAAACTGTTTTTT. Full variable domain (remainder filled in from reference TRBV5-4 and TRBJ1-4): ETGVTQSPTHLIKTRGQQVTLRCSSQSGHNTVSWYQQALGQGPQFIFQYYREEENGRGNFPPRFSGLQFPNYSSELNVNALELDDSALYLCASSGAGTLNEKLFFGSGTQLSVL.

V and J are TRBV28 and TRBJ2-1, with TRBD2 identical over 10 bases. The germline gives CDR1 MDHEN, CDR2 SYDVKM. V trimming: 5 bases; J trimming: 4 bases; junction bases outside the gene matches: 8. The CDR3 runs to 16 residues. In nucleotides, the CDR3 is TGTGCCAGCAGTCCCACTAGCGGGACGAAATACAATGAGCAGTTCTTC. Its translation is CASSPTSGTKYNEQFF.

CDR3 region: CASSARDGYEQYF. The CDR3 nucleotides are TGTGCCAGCAGCGCTCGCGACGGCTACGAGCAGTACTTC. The chain uses TRBV11-2 and TRBJ2-7; D is unresolved. Germline V gives CDR1 SGHAT, CDR2 FQNNGV. The CDR3 extends over 13 amino acids. V was pared by 5 bases and J by 3 bases, with 11 bases between.

The gene calls are TRBV29-1 and TRBJ1-4; D may be TRBD1 (5 bases). V was pared by 8 bases and J by 7 bases, with 20 bases between. Germline V gene data show CDR1 as SQVTM and CDR2 as ANQGSEA. This CDR3 has 14 amino acids. CDR3 nucleotides: TGCAGCCTAAGGACCCTAATCGGGGGTGAAAAACTGTTTTTT. This gives the protein CSLRTLIGGEKLFF.

This clone appeared a single time. J is TRBJ2-7 and V is TRBV19, with a tentative D call TRBD2 (6 bases). The CDR3 covers 14 residues. The V gene lost 10 bases and the J gene lost 4 bases, with 20 bases spanning the gap. Germline V lookup: CDR1 LNHDA, CDR2 SQIVND (reference sequence). The CDR3 loop is CATSPRIGLYEQYF. CDR3 DNA: TGTGCCACCTCCCCCAGGATAGGACTATACGAGCAGTACTTC.

V and J are TRBV7-8 and TRBJ1-1; D is ambiguous. V was shortened by 1 base and J by 2 bases, with 8 bases between the two germline ends. Germline CDR1 SGHVS, CDR2 FQNEAQ. This CDR3 contains 14 residues. In DNA, the CDR3 is TGTGCCAGCAGCTTAGGAGGTGCAAACACTGAAGCTTTCTTT. Translated: CASSLGGANTEAFF.